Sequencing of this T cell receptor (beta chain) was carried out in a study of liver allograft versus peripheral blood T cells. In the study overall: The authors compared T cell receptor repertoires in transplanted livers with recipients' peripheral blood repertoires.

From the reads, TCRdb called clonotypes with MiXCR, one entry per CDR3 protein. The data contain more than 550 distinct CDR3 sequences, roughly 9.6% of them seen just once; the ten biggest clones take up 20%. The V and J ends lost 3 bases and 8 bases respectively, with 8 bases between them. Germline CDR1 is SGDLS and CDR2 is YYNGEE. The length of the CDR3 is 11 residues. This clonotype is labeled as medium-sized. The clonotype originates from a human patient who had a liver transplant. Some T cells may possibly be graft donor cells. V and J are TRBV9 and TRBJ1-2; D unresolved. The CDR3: CASSGHEGYTF. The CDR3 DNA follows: TGTGCCAGCAGCGGGCATGAGGGCTACACCTTC.